Sequencing of this T cell receptor beta chain was carried out in a study of T cell repertoires in cytomegalovirus infection. Background on the study: Well-studied HLA-B-restricted CMV epitopes were used in the study alongside recently identified HLA-C-restricted ones. From public TCR beta signatures came an indication of both CMV infection and matching HLA type. Findings and limits, study-wide: Frequencies of public TCR beta families were cumulated, and this identified carriers of CMV plus the relevant HLA. The ex vivo response was dominated by HLA-C-restricted CMV-specific TCR beta clonotypes.

A remark on this clonotype: The antigen is unknown.

MiXCR was run by TCRdb on the reads, yielding one entry per CDR3 protein. The table includes 600,000 to 700,000 distinct CDR3 sequences, 30% to 35% detected once. After removal of 11 bases from V and 3 bases from J, the junction contained 10 bases not matched to a gene. In germline, CDR1 is ENHRY, CDR2 SYGVKD. The CDR3 is 14 amino acids. This clonotype was sampled from a human donor in good health (CMV status not recorded). Some clones in this sample may be carry-over from other donors' samples. The sample here was cultured PBMCs, taken from culture after CMV antigen stimulation. The chain recombines TRBV10-3 with TRBJ1-5; TRBD1 matches at 7 bases. The CDR3 sequence: CASRGGTSNQPQHF. In DNA form, the CDR3 reads TGTGCCTCCAGGGGGGGGACTTCCAATCAGCCCCAGCATTTT.